These 30 T cell receptor beta chains share one sample of origin, sequenced in a study of blood T cell repertoires in COVID-19 (dated by TCRdb to about 2020). To prepare the library, the immunoSEQ multiplex PCR assay was applied. Not all clones reach the TCRdb copy of this immuneACCESS table, which keeps in-frame sequences only. Checked studies attribute under half of the gap to unresolved V genes and leave the rest unexplained. This sample holds about 380,000 clones; 85% to 90% were observed only once. The ten largest clones add up to about 1.1% of the sample. The sequenced sample was PBMCs or T cells enriched from blood (not recorded which). The receptors derive from a woman aged 18-29 years who had recovered from COVID-19.

The chain has TRBV4-1 and TRBJ2-3; 9 bases agree with TRBD2. V was clipped by 4 bases and J by 2 bases; unmatched bases: 4. The germline gives CDR1 MGHRA, CDR2 YSYEKL. This CDR3 spans 15 amino acids. CDR3 DNA sequence: TGCGCCAGCAGCCCCAGCGGGGGGAACACAGATACGCAGTATTTT. This translates into CASSPSGGNTDTQYF.

The V and J genes are TRBV7-9 and TRBJ2-5, with TRBD2 matching 14 bases. J lost 2 bases, V lost 5 bases, and 4 bases had no gene match. Germline V lookup: CDR1 SEHNR, CDR2 FQNEAQ (reference sequence). The CDR3 covers 16 residues. The CDR3 region has the DNA TGTGCCAGCAGCGCGCGGACTAGCGGGGGGCAAGAGACCCAGTACTTC. Protein product: CASSARTSGGQETQYF.

This clone showed up just once. The chain links TRBV9 to TRBJ1-2, with D possibly TRBD1 on 6 matching bases. V shed 3 bases and J shed 4 bases, with 13 bases lying between them. This CDR3 is built from 14 residues. Germline CDR1 and CDR2: SGDLS and YYNGEE. CDR3 sequence (DNA): TGTGCCAGCAGCGCCAAACAGGGTAGCTATGGCTACACCTTC. This codes for CASSAKQGSYGYTF. The full variable domain, its missing parts supplied by reference TRBV9 and TRBJ1-2, is DSGVTQTPKHLITATGQRVTLRCSPRSGDLSVYWYQQSLDQGLQFLIQYYNGEERAKGNILERFSAQQFPDLHSELNLSSLELGDSALYFCASSAKQGSYGYTFGSGTRLTVV.

J is TRBJ2-3 and V is TRBV24-1, with 8 bases that match TRBD1. J was trimmed by 2 bases and V by 4 bases; bases with no gene match: 4. Germline CDR1 is KGHDR and CDR2 is SFDVKD. The CDR3 spans 15 residues. DNA for the CDR3: TGTGCCACCAGTGACCCGGGACAGGCCACAGATACGCAGTATTTT. Amino acid sequence: CATSDPGQATDTQYF.

The V gene is TRBV2, the J gene TRBJ2-2; 9 bases agree with TRBD2. In germline, CDR1 is SNHLY, CDR2 FYNNEI. Trimming removed 8 bases from V and 1 base from J; junction bases left unmatched: 8. This CDR3 region has 16 residues. CDR3 sequence: CASHTYSGGNTGELFF. As DNA, the CDR3 is TGTGCCAGCCACACATATAGCGGGGGGAACACCGGGGAGCTGTTTTTT.

The genes are TRBV27 and TRBJ2-1; 11 bases match TRBD1. Germline V lookup: CDR1 MNHEY, CDR2 SMNVEV (reference sequence). V trimming: 11 bases; J trimming: 4 bases; junction bases outside the gene matches: 10. This CDR3 is built from 15 residues. CDR3 sequence (DNA): TGTGCCGGACAGGGGGCCGAACCCATTTACAATGAGCAGTTCTTC. Protein sequence: CAGQGAEPIYNEQFF.

This clone was detected once. V gene TRBV28 combines with J gene TRBJ1-1, with 7 positions matching TRBD1. This CDR3 is built from 15 residues. The V and J ends lost 5 bases and 3 bases, in that order; junction bases with no gene match: 9. Germline values: CDR1 MDHEN, CDR2 SYDVKM. CDR3 nucleotides: TGTGCCAGCAGTACCTACAGGGGAGTGTACACTGAAGCTTTCTTT. Translation: CASSTYRGVYTEAFF.

The rearrangement joins TRBV6-5 to TRBJ1-1, with D maybe TRBD1 (5 bases). CDR1 MNHEY and CDR2 SVGAGI come from the germline V gene. V shed 5 bases and J shed 1 base, with 11 bases lying between them. CDR3 length: 14 amino acids. This CDR3 reads CASSQQGWNTEAFF. In DNA, the CDR3 is TGTGCCAGCAGTCAGCAGGGTTGGAACACTGAAGCTTTCTTT.

This clone has a single count. The chain has TRBV5-1 and TRBJ2-7, with D perhaps matching TRBD1 (6 bases). Germline V gene sequence: CDR1 SGHRS, CDR2 YFSETQ. CDR3 length: 15 amino acids. V dropped 4 bases and J dropped 7 bases, with 21 bases sitting between them. In DNA form, the CDR3 reads TGCGCCAGCAGCCCTGCGGGTACAGGGTCGAGAGAGCAGTACTTC. Protein product: CASSPAGTGSREQYF. Based on the CDR3 plus reference TRBV5-1 and TRBJ2-7, the full variable domain is KAGVTQTPRYLIKTRGQQVTLSCSPISGHRSVSWYQQTPGQGLQFLFEYFSETQRNKGNFPGRFSGRQFSNSRSEMNVSTLELGDSALYLCASSPAGTGSREQYFGPGTRLTVT.

The chain links TRBV5-3 to TRBJ2-7; D may be TRBD2 (6 bases). TRBV5-3 is reported as an ORF; its role is uncertain. The CDR3 is made up of 14 amino acids. V shed 6 bases and J shed 0 bases, with 13 bases lying between them. The CDR3 DNA follows: TGTGCCAGAACAGGAGGGAAGAGCTCCTACGAGCAGTACTTC. It yields the protein CARTGGKSSYEQYF.

The genes are TRBV28 and TRBJ1-2; TRBD1 aligns across 11 bases. The CDR3 spans 14 residues. Per germline, CDR1 MDHEN and CDR2 SYDVKM. V shed 3 bases and J 8 bases; nucleotides not matched to a gene: 5. DNA for the CDR3: TGTGCCAGCAGTTTTTTTTGGACAGGGGGCGGCTACACCTTC. It codes for CASSFFWTGGGYTF.

The V call is TRBV7-9, the J call TRBJ1-2; D unresolved. The CDR3 loop spans 14 amino acids. Germline assignment: CDR1 SEHNR and CDR2 FQNEAQ (reference sequence). Trimming left V 5 bases short and J 3 bases short, with 13 bases between. The CDR3 spells CASSPQADYYGYTF. CDR3 DNA sequence: TGTGCCAGCAGCCCCCAGGCGGACTACTATGGCTACACCTTC.

This clone appeared a few times. V usage is TRBV29-1 and J usage is TRBJ2-7; 8 bases are a match to TRBD1. The CDR3 extends over 13 amino acids. Germline V gene data show CDR1 as SQVTM and CDR2 as ANQGSEA. Trimming cost V 6 bases and J 7 bases; bases outside gene matches: 11. CDR3 region: CSVENRGAGEQYF. As DNA, the CDR3 is TGCAGCGTGGAAAACAGGGGGGCGGGAGAGCAGTACTTC.

The V gene is TRBV7-9, the J gene TRBJ1-4; 7 bases agree with TRBD1. CDR1 SEHNR and CDR2 FQNEAQ come from the germline V gene (reference sequence). Germline trimming cut 0 bases from V and 4 bases from J; bases unmatched to any gene: 8. This CDR3 spans 17 amino acids. The chain's CDR3 is CASSLARRGPFNEKLFF. The CDR3 DNA sequence: TGTGCCAGCAGCTTAGCTCGGAGGGGGCCCTTTAATGAAAAACTGTTTTTT.

The V call is TRBV29-1, the J call TRBJ2-3, with 9 bases aligning to TRBD1. Germline V CDR1 and CDR2: SQVTM, ANQGSEA. The junction had 4 bases not matched to a gene; V was cut back by 2 bases and J by 1 base. The CDR3 is 15 amino acids. The CDR3 loop reads CSVERTGEGTDTQYF. The DNA for the CDR3 is TGCAGCGTTGAAAGGACAGGGGAAGGCACAGATACGCAGTATTTT.

The rearrangement links TRBV27 to TRBJ1-2, with TRBD1 matching 7 bases. From germline, CDR1 is MNHEY and CDR2 SMNVEV (reference sequence). The V gene end was trimmed by 5 bases and the J gene end by 4 bases; junction bases not matched to a gene: 7. The length of the CDR3 is 14 residues. The chain's CDR3 is CASSLTAGGYGYTF. In nucleotides, the CDR3 is TGTGCCAGCAGTCTAACTGCAGGGGGCTATGGCTACACCTTC.

The chain carries TRBV25-1 and TRBJ1-1, with D possibly being TRBD1 (6 bases). The CDR3 is 13 residues long. Trimming removed 6 bases at V and 0 bases at J, with 8 bases between. Germline assignment: CDR1 MGHDK and CDR2 SYGVNS. CDR3 protein: CASRDRVNTEAFF. CDR3 bases: TGTGCCAGCAGGGACAGAGTGAACACTGAAGCTTTCTTT.

The J gene is TRBJ1-1, the V gene TRBV18; 10 nucleotides line up with TRBD1. CDR3 length: 13 residues. The germline CDR1 and CDR2 sequences are KGHSH and LQKENI. V shed 4 bases and J 12 bases; nucleotides not matched to a gene: 8. The CDR3 protein is CASSRRDRGITFF. CDR3 bases: TGTGCCAGCTCACGACGGGACAGGGGTATTACTTTCTTT.

This clone appeared a single time. The chain has TRBV28 and TRBJ1-3; 7 positions match TRBD1. The V gene's germline CDR1 is MDHEN and CDR2 SYDVKM. The CDR3 sequence is 16 residues long. V shed 5 bases, J shed 3 bases, and the junction held 10 bases outside the gene matches. As DNA, the CDR3 is TGTGCCAGCAGTCCAACTACAGGGGAAAATGGAAACACCATATATTTT. Translating gives CASSPTTGENGNTIYF.

The genes are TRBV19 and TRBJ1-1; 7 positions agree with TRBD1. The CDR3 has 13 amino acids. Per the germline V gene, CDR1 is LNHDA and CDR2 is SQIVND (reference sequence). After removal of 3 bases from V and 11 bases from J, the junction contained 9 bases not matched to a gene. CDR3 in amino acids: CASSMRQGVAAFF. Written as DNA, the CDR3 is TGTGCCAGTAGTATGCGGCAGGGGGTTGCCGCTTTCTTT. The variable domain in full, completed from reference TRBV19 and TRBJ1-1, reads DGGITQSPKYLFRKEGQNVTLSCEQNLNHDAMYWYRQDPGQGLRLIYYSQIVNDFQKGDIAEGYSVSREKKESFPLTVTSAQKNPTAFYLCASSMRQGVAAFFGQGTRLTVV.

This rearrangement joins TRBV5-1 to TRBJ2-5; D is possibly TRBD2 (6 bases). Germline V lookup: CDR1 SGHRS, CDR2 YFSETQ. V was pared by 3 bases and J by 2 bases, with 11 bases between. The CDR3 has 14 amino acids. CDR3 nucleotides: TGCGCCAGCAGCTGGGGACTGACTCAAGAGACCCAGTACTTC. The encoded protein is CASSWGLTQETQYF.

The chain is built from TRBV10-3 and TRBJ2-7, with D uncertain. V gave up 0 bases and J gave up 4 bases, with 4 bases separating them. The CDR3 spans 12 residues. The germline V gene encodes CDR1 ENHRY and CDR2 SYGVKD. CDR3 DNA sequence: TGTGCCATCAGTGAGTCGCGGTACGAGCAGTACTTC. It specifies CAISESRYEQYF.

The gene calls are TRBV18 and TRBJ1-3; D is perhaps TRBD1 (5 bases). This CDR3 contains 15 residues. V was clipped by 0 bases and J by 1 base, with 7 bases between them. Germline CDR1 is KGHSH and CDR2 is LQKENI. The CDR3 spells CASSPPTVSGNTIYF. The CDR3, as DNA: TGTGCCAGCTCACCACCGACAGTTTCTGGAAACACCATATATTTT. The full variable domain, completed using reference TRBV18 and TRBJ1-3, is NAGVMQNPRHLVRRRGQEARLRCSPMKGHSHVYWYRQLPEEGLKFMVYLQKENIIDESGMPKERFSAEFPKEGPSILRIQQVVRGDSAAYFCASSPPTVSGNTIYFGEGSWLTVV.

The chain employs TRBV9 and TRBJ1-2; TRBD1 matches at 8 bases. The ends lost 2 bases at V and 1 base at J; junction bases unmatched: 10. The CDR3 length is 17 residues. The germline CDR1 and CDR2 sequences are SGDLS and YYNGEE. The CDR3 is CASSVGDRREFNYGYTF. In DNA, the CDR3 is TGTGCCAGCAGCGTCGGGGACAGGAGGGAATTTAACTATGGCTACACCTTC.

This clone was detected only once. The V gene is TRBV27, the J gene TRBJ2-7, with 8 bases matching TRBD1. This CDR3 comprises 14 residues. Trimming cost V 5 bases and J 4 bases; bases outside gene matches: 7. Germline CDR1 is MNHEY and CDR2 is SMNVEV (reference sequence). The CDR3 nucleotides are TGTGCCAGCAGTCCGTACAGGGGGACTTACGAGCAGTACTTC. As protein: CASSPYRGTYEQYF.

This chain joins TRBV6-5 and TRBJ1-2; D is perhaps TRBD1 (6 bases). V lost 6 bases, J lost 13 bases, and 21 bases lay in between. Germline-derived CDR1 and CDR2 are MNHEY and SVGAGI. This CDR3 has 13 residues. CDR3 in amino acids: CASSRGRGMDCTF. As DNA, the CDR3 is TGTGCCAGCAGCCGGGGCAGGGGCATGGACTGCACCTTC.

The V gene is TRBV19, the J gene TRBJ2-1; D call uncertain. The germline V gene encodes CDR1 LNHDA and CDR2 SQIVND (reference sequence). The V end was cut by 11 bases, the J end by 0 bases, with 14 bases between. CDR3 length: 14 residues. The CDR3 is CAVASVVSYNEQFF. The CDR3 DNA follows: TGTGCCGTCGCGAGCGTGGTCTCCTACAATGAGCAGTTCTTC. Full variable domain (rest looked up from reference TRBV19 and TRBJ2-1): DGGITQSPKYLFRKEGQNVTLSCEQNLNHDAMYWYRQDPGQGLRLIYYSQIVNDFQKGDIAEGYSVSREKKESFPLTVTSAQKNPTAFYLCAVASVVSYNEQFFGPGTRLTVL.

The J gene is TRBJ2-3, the V gene TRBV2; TRBD2 aligns across 12 bases. Germline assignment: CDR1 SNHLY and CDR2 FYNNEI. J gave up 0 bases and V 3 bases, and 7 bases lay outside the gene matches. The CDR3 runs to 18 residues. DNA of the CDR3: TGTGCCAGCAGTGAGGGACTAGCGGGTACCCGTAGCACAGATACGCAGTATTTT. This gives the protein CASSEGLAGTRSTDTQYF.

V is TRBV28 and J is TRBJ2-2; 10 bases map to TRBD2. This CDR3 comprises 20 residues. With V trimmed by 3 bases and J by 5 bases, 18 bases remained unmatched. Germline loops: CDR1 MDHEN, CDR2 SYDVKM. CDR3 sequence: CASSLWLAGDFRLDTGELFF. The DNA of the CDR3 is TGTGCCAGCAGTTTGTGGCTAGCGGGGGACTTTAGACTGGATACCGGGGAGCTGTTTTTT.

V gene TRBV27 combines with J gene TRBJ2-3; 9 bases line up with TRBD2. Germline-derived CDR1 and CDR2 are MNHEY and SMNVEV (reference sequence). The J segment lost 3 bases and the V segment lost 6 bases, leaving 13 bases of the junction unmatched. This CDR3 is 17 amino acids long. The DNA for the CDR3 is TGTGCCAGCAGACAGAGGACTAGCGCTTTATGGACAGATACGCAGTATTTT. Its translation is CASRQRTSALWTDTQYF.